In its sample, the clone carrying this T cell receptor (beta chain) was seen many times. The antigen is unknown. In TCRdb, the RT-PCR reads were re-called with MiXCR into one record per CDR3 protein. The table includes 550,000 to 800,000 distinct CDR3 sequences, about 15% detected once. Germline-derived CDR1 and CDR2 are SQVTM and ANQGSEA. The CDR3 is 14 residues long. V dropped 3 bases and J dropped 6; count of bases not matched to a gene: 9. The entry originates in a study of response to subunit inactivated influenza vaccine. Findings of the study overall: New T cells are recruited in small numbers by each seasonal influenza vaccination, according to the authors' suggestion.

This clonotype originated in a man aged 50-60 years who received an inactivated influenza vaccine. The specimen comprised PBMCs from blood, sampled 12 days after vaccination. V usage is TRBV29-1 and J usage is TRBJ2-7; 9 bases line up with TRBD2. In DNA, the CDR3 is TGCAGCGTTGAGGGTGCGGGAGGGGACACCGAGCAGTACTTC. Protein: CSVEGAGGDTEQYF.